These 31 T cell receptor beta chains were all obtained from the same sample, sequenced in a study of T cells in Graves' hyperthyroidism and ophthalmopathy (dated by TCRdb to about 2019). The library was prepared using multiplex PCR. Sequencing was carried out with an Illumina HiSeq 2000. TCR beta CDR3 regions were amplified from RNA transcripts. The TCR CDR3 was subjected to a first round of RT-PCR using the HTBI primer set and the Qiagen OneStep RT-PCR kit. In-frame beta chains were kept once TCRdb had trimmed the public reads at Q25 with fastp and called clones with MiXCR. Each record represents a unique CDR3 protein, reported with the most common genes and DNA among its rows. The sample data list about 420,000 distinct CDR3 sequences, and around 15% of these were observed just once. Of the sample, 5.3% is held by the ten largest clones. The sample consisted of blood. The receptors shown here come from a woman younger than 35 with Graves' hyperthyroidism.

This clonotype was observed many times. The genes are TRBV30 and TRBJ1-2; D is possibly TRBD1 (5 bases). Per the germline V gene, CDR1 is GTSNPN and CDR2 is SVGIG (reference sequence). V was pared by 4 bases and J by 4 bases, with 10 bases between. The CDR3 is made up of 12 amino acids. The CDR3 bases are TGTGCCTGGATAAACGGGGGCTATGGCTACACCTTC. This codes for CAWINGGYGYTF.

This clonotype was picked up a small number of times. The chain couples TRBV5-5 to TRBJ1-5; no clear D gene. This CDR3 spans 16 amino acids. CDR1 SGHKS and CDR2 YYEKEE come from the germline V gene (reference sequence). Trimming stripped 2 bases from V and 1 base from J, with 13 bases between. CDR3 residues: CASSLLGPGSNQPQHF. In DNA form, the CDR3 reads TGTGCCAGCAGCTTACTAGGACCTGGAAGCAATCAGCCCCAGCATTTT.

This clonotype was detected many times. This CDR3 reads CASSPTNQETQYF. CDR3 in DNA: TGTGCCAGCTCACCAACTAACCAAGAGACCCAGTACTTC. This rearrangement joins TRBV18 to TRBJ2-5; D not resolved. Trimming removed 2 bases from V and 0 bases from J, with 4 bases in between. This CDR3 region has 13 residues. Germline V CDR1 and CDR2: KGHSH, LQKENI.

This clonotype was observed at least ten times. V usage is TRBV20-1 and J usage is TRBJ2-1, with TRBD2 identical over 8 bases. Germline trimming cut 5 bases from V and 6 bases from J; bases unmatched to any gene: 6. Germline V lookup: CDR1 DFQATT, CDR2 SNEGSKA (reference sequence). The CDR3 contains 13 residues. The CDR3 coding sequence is TGCAGTGCTTTCGAGCGGGGGACCAATGAGCAGTTCTTC. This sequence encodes CSAFERGTNEQFF.

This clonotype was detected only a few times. CDR3 nucleotide sequence: TGTGCCATCCGGGACAGGGGTCGATCACCCCTCCACTTT. Its translation is CAIRDRGRSPLHF. The chain links TRBV5-8 to TRBJ1-6, with 10 bases lining up with TRBD1. The germline CDR1 and CDR2 sequences are SGHTS and YDEGEE. The CDR3 totals 13 residues. The V and J ends lost 9 bases and 10 bases, in that order; junction bases with no gene match: 7.

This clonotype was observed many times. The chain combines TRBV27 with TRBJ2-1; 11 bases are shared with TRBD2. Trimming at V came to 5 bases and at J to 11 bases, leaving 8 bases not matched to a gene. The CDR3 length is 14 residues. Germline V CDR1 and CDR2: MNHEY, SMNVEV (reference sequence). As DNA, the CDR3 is TGTGCCAGCAGTGATGAACTAGCGGGAGATCAGCAGTTCTTC. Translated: CASSDELAGDQQFF.

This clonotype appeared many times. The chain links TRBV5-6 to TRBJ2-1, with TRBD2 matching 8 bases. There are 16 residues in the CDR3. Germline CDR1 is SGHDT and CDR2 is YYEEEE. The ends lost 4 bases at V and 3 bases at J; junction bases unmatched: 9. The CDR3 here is CASSLEAGANYNEQFF. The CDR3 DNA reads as TGTGCCAGCAGCCTAGAAGCGGGAGCGAACTACAATGAGCAGTTCTTC. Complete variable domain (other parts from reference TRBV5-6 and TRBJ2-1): DAGVTQSPTHLIKTRGQQVTLRCSPKSGHDTVSWYQQALGQGPQFIFQYYEEEERQRGNFPDRFSGHQFPNYSSELNVNALLLGDSALYLCASSLEAGANYNEQFFGPGTRLTVL.

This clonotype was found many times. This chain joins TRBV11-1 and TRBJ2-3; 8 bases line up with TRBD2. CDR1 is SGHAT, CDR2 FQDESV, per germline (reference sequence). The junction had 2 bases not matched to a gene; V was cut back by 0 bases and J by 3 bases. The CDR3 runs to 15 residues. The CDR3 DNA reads TGTGCCAGCAGCTTAGCACTAGCGGTTACAGATACGCAGTATTTT. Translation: CASSLALAVTDTQYF.

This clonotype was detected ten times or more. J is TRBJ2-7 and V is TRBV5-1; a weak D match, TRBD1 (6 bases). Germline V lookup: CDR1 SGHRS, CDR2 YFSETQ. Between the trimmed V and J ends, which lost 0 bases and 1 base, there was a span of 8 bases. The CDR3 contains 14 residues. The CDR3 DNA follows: TGCGCCAGCAGCTTGGGCGGACAGTCCTACGAGCAGTACTTC. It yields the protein CASSLGGQSYEQYF.

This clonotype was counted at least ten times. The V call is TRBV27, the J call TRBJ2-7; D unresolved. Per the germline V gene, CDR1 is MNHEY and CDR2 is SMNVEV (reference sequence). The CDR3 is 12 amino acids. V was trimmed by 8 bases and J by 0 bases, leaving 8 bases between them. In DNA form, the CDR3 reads TGTGCCAGCGCCTCTCGCTCCTACGAGCAGTACTTC. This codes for CASASRSYEQYF.

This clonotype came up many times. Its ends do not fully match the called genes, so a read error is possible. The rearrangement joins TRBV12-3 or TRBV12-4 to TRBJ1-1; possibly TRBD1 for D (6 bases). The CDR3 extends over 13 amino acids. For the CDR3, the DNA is TGTGCCAGCACTTTACGGACAGCCACTGAAGCTTTCTTT. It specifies CASTLRTATEAFF.

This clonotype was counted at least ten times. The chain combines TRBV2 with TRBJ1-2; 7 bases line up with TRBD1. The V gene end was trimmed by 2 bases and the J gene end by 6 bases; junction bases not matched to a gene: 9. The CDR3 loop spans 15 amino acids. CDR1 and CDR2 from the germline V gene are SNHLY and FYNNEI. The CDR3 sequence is CASSERTGTANGYTF. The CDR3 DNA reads TGTGCCAGCAGTGAAAGAACCGGGACAGCAAATGGCTACACCTTC.

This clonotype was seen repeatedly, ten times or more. CDR3 residues: CASSYRTGEGDQPQHF. CDR3 coding DNA: TGTGCCAGCAGTTACCGAACAGGAGAGGGGGATCAGCCCCAGCATTTT. J is TRBJ1-5 and V is TRBV6-2 or TRBV6-3, with D possibly being TRBD1 (6 bases). Germline CDR1 reads MNHEY; CDR2 reads SVGEGT. V was pared by 2 bases and J by 5 bases, with 16 bases between. This CDR3 has 16 amino acids.

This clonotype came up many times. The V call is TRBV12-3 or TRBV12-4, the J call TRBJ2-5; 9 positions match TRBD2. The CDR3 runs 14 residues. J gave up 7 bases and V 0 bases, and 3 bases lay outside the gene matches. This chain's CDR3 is CASSLAASGATQYF. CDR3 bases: TGTGCCAGCAGTTTAGCGGCTAGCGGGGCGACCCAGTACTTC.

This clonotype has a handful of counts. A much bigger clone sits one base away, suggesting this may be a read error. The CDR3 sequence is CASSLRGLGSTEALF. CDR3 sequence (DNA): TGTGCCAGCAGCCTCAGAGGCCTGGGGAGCACTGAAGCTCTCTTT. The chain carries TRBV5-5 and TRBJ1-1; no definite D call. This CDR3 has 15 amino acids. The germline CDR1 and CDR2 sequences are SGHKS and YYEKEE (reference sequence).

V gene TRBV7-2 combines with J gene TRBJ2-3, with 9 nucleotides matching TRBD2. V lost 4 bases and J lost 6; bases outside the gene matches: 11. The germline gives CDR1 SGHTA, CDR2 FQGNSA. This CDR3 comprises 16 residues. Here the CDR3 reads CASSSQTSGGGDTQYF. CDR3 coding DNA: TGTGCCAGCAGCTCACAGACTAGCGGAGGGGGGGATACGCAGTATTTT. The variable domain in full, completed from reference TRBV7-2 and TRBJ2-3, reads GAGVSQSPSNKVTEKGKDVELRCDPISGHTALYWYRQSLGQGLEFLIYFQGNSAPDKSGLPSDRFSAERTGGSVSTLTIQRTQQEDSAVYLCASSSQTSGGGDTQYFGPGTRLTVL.

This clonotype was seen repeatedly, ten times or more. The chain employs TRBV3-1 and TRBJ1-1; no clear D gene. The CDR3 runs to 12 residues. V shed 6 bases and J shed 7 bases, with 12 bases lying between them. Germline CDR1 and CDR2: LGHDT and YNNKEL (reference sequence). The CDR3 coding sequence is TGTGCCAGCAGTGGGCCTGGGGTTGAAGCTTTCTTT. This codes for CASSGPGVEAFF. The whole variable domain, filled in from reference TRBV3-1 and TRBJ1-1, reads DTAVSQTPKYLVTQMGNDKSIKCEQNLGHDTMYWYKQDSKKFLKIMFSYNNKELIINETVPNRFSPKSPDKAHLNLHINSLELGDSAVYFCASSGPGVEAFFGQGTRLTVV.

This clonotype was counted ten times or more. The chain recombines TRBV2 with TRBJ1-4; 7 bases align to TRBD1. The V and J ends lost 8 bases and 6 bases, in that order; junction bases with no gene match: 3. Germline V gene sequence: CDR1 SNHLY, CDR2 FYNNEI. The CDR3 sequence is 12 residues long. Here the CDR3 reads CASRDSYEKLFF. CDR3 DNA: TGTGCCAGCCGGGACAGCTATGAAAAACTGTTTTTT.

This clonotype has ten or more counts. CDR3 bases: TGTGCCAGCAGTTACTCGAAGGTGCCTATCAATCAGCCCCAGCATTTT. Its protein product is CASSYSKVPINQPQHF. V is TRBV6-2 or TRBV6-3 and J is TRBJ1-5, with D hard to call. The V gene lost 0 bases and the J gene lost 3 bases, with 12 bases spanning the gap. The germline V gene encodes CDR1 MNHEY and CDR2 SVGEGT. This CDR3 comprises 16 residues.

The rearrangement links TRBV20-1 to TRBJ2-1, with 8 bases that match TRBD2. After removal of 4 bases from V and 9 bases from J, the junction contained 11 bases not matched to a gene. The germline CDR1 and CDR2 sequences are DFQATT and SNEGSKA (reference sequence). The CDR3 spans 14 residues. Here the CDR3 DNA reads TGCAGTGCTAATAAGCCGGGACTAGAGATTGAGCAGTTCTTC. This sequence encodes CSANKPGLEIEQFF.

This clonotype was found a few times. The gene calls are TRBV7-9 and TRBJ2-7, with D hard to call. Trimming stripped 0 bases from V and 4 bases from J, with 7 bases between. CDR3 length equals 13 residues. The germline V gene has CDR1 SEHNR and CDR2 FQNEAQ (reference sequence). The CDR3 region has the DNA TGTGCCAGCAGCTTAGCGGTAGGTTACGAGCAGTACTTC. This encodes CASSLAVGYEQYF.

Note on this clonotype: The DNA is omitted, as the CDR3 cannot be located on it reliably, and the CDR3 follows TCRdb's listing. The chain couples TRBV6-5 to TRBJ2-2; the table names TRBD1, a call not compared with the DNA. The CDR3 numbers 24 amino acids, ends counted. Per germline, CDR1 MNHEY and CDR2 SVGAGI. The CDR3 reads CASSYPPDRAGEQYFGPVTGELFF.

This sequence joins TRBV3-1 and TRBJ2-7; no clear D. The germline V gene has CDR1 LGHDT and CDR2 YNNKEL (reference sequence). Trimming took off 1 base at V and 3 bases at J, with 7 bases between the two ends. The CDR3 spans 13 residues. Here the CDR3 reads CASSQVPNYEQYF. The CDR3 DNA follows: TGTGCCAGCAGCCAAGTTCCGAACTACGAGCAGTACTTC.

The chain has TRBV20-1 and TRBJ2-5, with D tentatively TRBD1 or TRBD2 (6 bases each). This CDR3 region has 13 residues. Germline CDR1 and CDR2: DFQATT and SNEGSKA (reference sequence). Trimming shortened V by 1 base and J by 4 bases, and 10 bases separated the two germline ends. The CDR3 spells CSARGGGPETQYF. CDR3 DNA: TGCAGTGCTAGAGGTGGGGGGCCAGAGACCCAGTACTTC.

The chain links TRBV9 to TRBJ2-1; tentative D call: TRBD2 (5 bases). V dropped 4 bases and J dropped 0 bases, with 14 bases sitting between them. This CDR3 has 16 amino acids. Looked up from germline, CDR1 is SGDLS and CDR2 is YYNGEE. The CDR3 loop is CASSKTWRSSYNEQFF. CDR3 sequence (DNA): TGTGCCAGCAGCAAAACCTGGAGGAGCTCCTACAATGAGCAGTTCTTC.

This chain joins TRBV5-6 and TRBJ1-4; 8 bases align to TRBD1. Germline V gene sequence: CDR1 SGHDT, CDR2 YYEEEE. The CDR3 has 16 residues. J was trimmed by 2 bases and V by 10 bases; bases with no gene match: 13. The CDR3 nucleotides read TGTGCCGGATCCACCCAGGGGGCTGGGACTAATGAAAAACTGTTTTTT. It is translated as CAGSTQGAGTNEKLFF. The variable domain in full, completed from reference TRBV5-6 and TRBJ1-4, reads DAGVTQSPTHLIKTRGQQVTLRCSPKSGHDTVSWYQQALGQGPQFIFQYYEEEERQRGNFPDRFSGHQFPNYSSELNVNALLLGDSALYLCAGSTQGAGTNEKLFFGSGTQLSVL.

The CDR3 sequence: CASSVVPPGQAAYGYTF. The CDR3, as DNA: TGTGCCAGCAGCGTAGTGCCCCCCGGGCAGGCTGCCTATGGCTACACCTTC. The chain links TRBV9 to TRBJ1-2; D is ambiguous. The CDR3 sequence is 17 residues long. The V gene's germline CDR1 is SGDLS and CDR2 YYNGEE. The germline V and J ends were trimmed by 0 bases and 4 bases, with 19 bases remaining between them.

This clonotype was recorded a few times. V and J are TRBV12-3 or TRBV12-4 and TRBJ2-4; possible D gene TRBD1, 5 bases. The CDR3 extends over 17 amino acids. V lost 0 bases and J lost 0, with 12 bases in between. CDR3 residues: CASSLAKGILAKNIQYF. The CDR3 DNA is TGTGCCAGCAGTTTAGCGAAGGGGATATTAGCCAAAAACATTCAGTACTTC.

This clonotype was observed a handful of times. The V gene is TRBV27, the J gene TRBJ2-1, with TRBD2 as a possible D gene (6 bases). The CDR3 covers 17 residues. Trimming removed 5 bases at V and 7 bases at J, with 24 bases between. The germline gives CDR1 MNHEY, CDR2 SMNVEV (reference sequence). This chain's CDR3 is CASSRTGTGVRFNEQFF. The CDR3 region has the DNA TGTGCCAGCAGTAGAACCGGGACTGGAGTTCGTTTTAATGAGCAGTTCTTC.

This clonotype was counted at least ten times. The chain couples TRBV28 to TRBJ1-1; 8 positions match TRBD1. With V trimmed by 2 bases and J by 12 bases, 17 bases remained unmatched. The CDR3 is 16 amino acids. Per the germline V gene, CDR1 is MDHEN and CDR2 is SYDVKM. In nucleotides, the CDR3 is TGTGCCAGCAGTTTAAATCCCAGGGGGCACCTCTCCCGATCTTTCTTT. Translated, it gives CASSLNPRGHLSRSFF.

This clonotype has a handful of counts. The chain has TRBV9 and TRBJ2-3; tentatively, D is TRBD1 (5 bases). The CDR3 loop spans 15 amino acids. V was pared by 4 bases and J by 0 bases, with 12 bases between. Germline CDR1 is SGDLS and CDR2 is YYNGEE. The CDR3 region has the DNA TGTGCCAGCAGCCCTCAGGGCCCCAGCACAGATACGCAGTATTTT. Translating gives CASSPQGPSTDTQYF.